One and the same sample provided the 25 T cell receptor beta chains below, sequenced in a study of blood T cell repertoires in COVID-19. Generated by immunoSEQ multiplex PCR, the TCRdb table keeps only in-frame clones and is missing some. The profile shows fewer than 250,000 clones, roughly 80% of them singletons. Source material: peripheral blood. The source is a woman in her 50s with acute or convalescent COVID-19.

This rearrangement joins TRBV5-1 to TRBJ2-3; the match to TRBD2 covers 8 bases. V lost 0 bases and J lost 0; bases outside the gene matches: 3. CDR1 SGHRS and CDR2 YFSETQ come from the germline V gene. CDR3 size: 16 residues. The CDR3 reads CASSLDSGASTDTQYF. DNA for the CDR3: TGCGCCAGCAGCTTGGATAGCGGGGCTAGCACAGATACGCAGTATTTT. The full variable domain, rest sourced from reference TRBV5-1 and TRBJ2-3, is KAGVTQTPRYLIKTRGQQVTLSCSPISGHRSVSWYQQTPGQGLQFLFEYFSETQRNKGNFPGRFSGRQFSNSRSEMNVSTLELGDSALYLCASSLDSGASTDTQYFGPGTRLTVL.

J is TRBJ2-1 and V is TRBV14; tentatively, D is TRBD2 (6 bases). Germline CDR1 reads SGHDN; CDR2 reads FVKESK. V was cut by 4 bases and J by 6 bases, with 16 bases left in between. The CDR3 is 15 amino acids. The DNA for the CDR3 is TGTGCCAGCAGCCCTTGGGACTTCCTGGGCAATGAGCAGTTCTTC. This translates into CASSPWDFLGNEQFF.

In the case of this clone: Other DNA sequences in the sample encode the same CDR3. The chain links TRBV6-5 to TRBJ2-7; 8 bases match TRBD1. Germline CDR1 reads MNHEY; CDR2 reads SVGAGI. The trim removed 5 bases at V and 3 bases at J, leaving 9 bases unmatched. This CDR3 has 15 amino acids. This CDR3 is CASSPPRTGNYEQYF. In nucleotides, the CDR3 is TGTGCCAGCAGTCCCCCTAGGACAGGGAACTACGAGCAGTACTTC.

This rearrangement joins TRBV21-1 to TRBJ1-6; the table's D call, TRBD1, has no DNA check behind it. TRBV21-1 is termed a pseudogene. The CDR3 is 14 amino acids. CDR3 sequence (DNA): TGTGCCAGCATCCCGGGACAGGTTAATTCACCCCTCCACTTT. Encoded protein: CASIPGQVNSPLHF.

A word on this clone: In the same sample, other DNA sequences code for this CDR3. This chain connects TRBV6-5 to TRBJ2-2; TRBD1 agrees at 7 bases. The V and J ends lost 6 bases and 6 bases, in that order; junction bases with no gene match: 4. CDR3 length: 13 residues. The V gene's germline CDR1 is MNHEY and CDR2 SVGAGI. The CDR3 bases are TGTGCCAGCAGGAGACAGGGTTCCGGGGAGCTGTTTTTT. Translating it yields CASRRQGSGELFF.

J is TRBJ1-1 and V is TRBV19; 7 bases are shared with TRBD1. J was trimmed by 2 bases and V by 8 bases; bases with no gene match: 11. The germline V gene has CDR1 LNHDA and CDR2 SQIVND (reference sequence). The CDR3 is 15 residues long. CDR3 sequence (DNA): TGTGCCAGTTGTTCTGACCGGACAGGAAACACTGAAGCTTTCTTT. Translating it yields CASCSDRTGNTEAFF.

This clone occurred once. The chain carries TRBV7-2 and TRBJ1-1; D not certain. The CDR3 runs to 14 residues. Germline lookup yields CDR1 SGHTA and CDR2 FQGNSA. Trimming removed 1 base at V and 1 base at J, with 7 bases between. The CDR3 is CASSLGPKNTEAFF. CDR3 nucleotide sequence: TGTGCCAGCAGCTTAGGGCCGAAGAACACTGAAGCTTTCTTT.

V is TRBV5-1 and J is TRBJ2-1; possibly TRBD2 for D (6 bases). Trimming took off 1 base at V and 0 bases at J, with 11 bases between the two ends. This CDR3 region has 16 residues. Germline V gives CDR1 SGHRS, CDR2 YFSETQ. CDR3 protein: CASSLNGGYSYNEQFF. The CDR3 DNA sequence: TGCGCCAGCAGCTTGAACGGGGGATACTCCTACAATGAGCAGTTCTTC.

J is TRBJ2-2 and V is TRBV19; a possible D gene is TRBD2 (7 bases). CDR1 is LNHDA and CDR2 is SQIVND in the germline V gene (reference sequence). This CDR3 region has 14 residues. Trimming pared 10 bases from V and 4 bases from J, leaving 16 bases between. The CDR3 spells CATVGRGSTGELFF. The CDR3 DNA reads TGTGCCACCGTGGGGAGGGGGTCCACCGGGGAGCTGTTTTTT.

The V and J genes are TRBV27 and TRBJ2-5; 10 bases agree with TRBD2. The CDR3 spans 18 residues. The ends lost 6 bases at V and 1 base at J; junction bases unmatched: 14. The germline V gene encodes CDR1 MNHEY and CDR2 SMNVEV (reference sequence). CDR3: CASSNRIWTSGFQETQYF. The CDR3 DNA sequence: TGTGCCAGCAGCAACCGGATATGGACTAGCGGATTCCAAGAGACCCAGTACTTC.

The V call is TRBV7-2, the J call TRBJ2-7, with D perhaps matching TRBD1 (5 bases). Trimming shortened V by 6 bases and J by 5 bases, and 17 bases separated the two germline ends. The CDR3 covers 14 residues. CDR1 and CDR2 (germline): SGHTA, FQGNSA. The CDR3 nucleotides read TGTGCCAGCAGTCAATGGGGCCCCCGGGACGAGCAGTACTTC. Its protein is CASSQWGPRDEQYF.

The V gene is TRBV24-1, the J gene TRBJ2-1, with a possible D match to TRBD2 (5 bases). Looked up from germline, CDR1 is KGHDR and CDR2 is SFDVKD. V shed 2 bases and J shed 9 bases, with 10 bases lying between them. The CDR3 spans 13 residues. CDR3 region: CATSDSSSGEQFF. In DNA, the CDR3 is TGTGCCACCAGTGATTCCTCAAGCGGTGAGCAGTTCTTC.

V gene TRBV18 combines with J gene TRBJ1-4, with 7 nucleotides matching TRBD1. The CDR3 is 15 amino acids. Germline CDR1 reads KGHSH; CDR2 reads LQKENI. The J segment lost 6 bases and the V segment lost 6 bases, leaving 10 bases of the junction unmatched. This CDR3 is CASSRRQGRDEKLFF. CDR3 coding DNA: TGTGCCAGCTCGCGCAGACAGGGACGGGATGAAAAACTGTTTTTT.

This clone has a handful of counts. J is TRBJ2-7 and V is TRBV14; the D gene is possibly TRBD1 (6 bases). Per the germline V gene, CDR1 is SGHDN and CDR2 is FVKESK. The germline V and J ends were trimmed by 0 bases and 2 bases, with 11 bases remaining between them. CDR3 length: 15 residues. For the CDR3, the DNA is TGTGCCAGCAGCCAAGAACAGGGTTGGGCCTACGAGCAGTACTTC. Protein: CASSQEQGWAYEQYF.

This chain joins TRBV15 and TRBJ2-1; no clear D gene. This CDR3 spans 15 amino acids. The germline V and J ends were trimmed by 4 bases and 5 bases, with 15 bases remaining between them. From germline, CDR1 is LNHNV and CDR2 YYDKDF (reference sequence). This chain's CDR3 is CATSTKTHTNNEQFF. The CDR3 nucleotides are TGTGCCACCAGCACAAAGACTCACACTAACAATGAGCAGTTCTTC. The full variable domain, in which reference TRBV15 and TRBJ2-1 provide the parts outside the CDR3, is DAMVIQNPRYQVTQFGKPVTLSCSQTLNHNVMYWYQQKSSQAPKLLFHYYDKDFNNEADTPDNFQSRRPNTSFCFLDIRSPGLGDTAMYLCATSTKTHTNNEQFFGPGTRLTVL.

J is TRBJ1-2 and V is TRBV12-5; D is perhaps TRBD1 (5 bases). The CDR3 sequence is 13 residues long. Germline V gene sequence: CDR1 LGHNT, CDR2 FRNRAP. The V gene lost 6 bases and the J gene lost 4 bases, with 12 bases spanning the gap. CDR3 DNA sequence: TGTGCTAGTGGCCATCGACAGCCCTATGGCTACACCTTC. Its protein is CASGHRQPYGYTF. Full variable domain (remainder filled in from reference TRBV12-5 and TRBJ1-2): DARVTQTPRHKVTEMGQEVTMRCQPILGHNTVFWYRQTMMQGLELLAYFRNRAPLDDSGMPKDRFSAEMPDATLATLKIQPSEPRDSAVYFCASGHRQPYGYTFGSGTRLTVV.

This chain uses TRBV7-2 with TRBJ2-1; 13 bases are a match to TRBD2. CDR3 length: 19 residues. V lost 4 bases and J lost 10; bases outside the gene matches: 19. Looked up from germline, CDR1 is SGHTA and CDR2 is FQGNSA. The CDR3 nucleotides are TGTGCCAGCAGCTCCCACTTGACTAGCGGGAGGAGGGTTCAGGGGGAGCAGTTCTTC. Translating gives CASSSHLTSGRRVQGEQFF.

This rearrangement joins TRBV7-9 to TRBJ2-1; a possible D gene is TRBD1 (5 bases). V gave up 11 bases and J gave up 6 bases, with 17 bases separating them. The CDR3 extends over 13 amino acids. In germline, CDR1 is SEHNR, CDR2 FQNEAQ (reference sequence). CDR3 region: CALGRPTFNEQFF. The CDR3 nucleotides read TGTGCCCTGGGGCGGCCTACCTTCAATGAGCAGTTCTTC.

The rearrangement uses TRBV30 and TRBJ2-1, with 9 bases matching TRBD2. The germline V gene has CDR1 GTSNPN and CDR2 SVGIG (reference sequence). Losses at the gene ends were 1 base for V and 0 bases for J; bases not matched to a gene: 4. The CDR3 is made up of 16 amino acids. CDR3 protein: CAWSGRLADSYNEQFF. For the CDR3, the DNA is TGTGCCTGGAGTGGGAGACTAGCGGACTCCTACAATGAGCAGTTCTTC.

The chain joins TRBV13 to TRBJ2-5, with TRBD1 matching over 9 bases. The CDR3 totals 15 residues. With V trimmed by 0 bases and J by 5 bases, 4 bases remained unmatched. The germline V gene has CDR1 PRHDT and CDR2 FYEKMQ (reference sequence). CDR3 residues: CASSLGRQGGETQYF. The CDR3 DNA reads as TGTGCCAGCAGCTTAGGCCGACAGGGGGGGGAGACCCAGTACTTC.

The chain uses TRBV18 and TRBJ2-1; maybe TRBD1 (5 bases). The length of the CDR3 is 16 residues. From germline, CDR1 is KGHSH and CDR2 LQKENI. V lost 2 bases and J lost 5, with 16 bases in between. CDR3 sequence reads: CASSPRRQRTHNEQFF. The CDR3 DNA reads TGTGCCAGCTCACCAAGGAGACAGCGAACCCACAATGAGCAGTTCTTC.

The rearrangement links TRBV5-1 to TRBJ2-5, with D possibly matching TRBD1 (6 bases). The germline CDR1 and CDR2 sequences are SGHRS and YFSETQ. V shed 7 bases and J shed 1 base, with 8 bases lying between them. CDR3 size: 12 residues. As DNA, the CDR3 is TGCGCCAGCCACAGGGTCCAAGAGACCCAGTACTTC. As protein: CASHRVQETQYF.

This clone was seen more than once but under ten times. This chain connects TRBV5-8 to TRBJ1-6, with D uncertain. V lost 2 bases to trimming and J lost 4 bases, with 10 bases between them. Germline V gives CDR1 SGHTS, CDR2 YDEGEE. The CDR3 consists of 15 residues. The CDR3 bases are TGTGCCAGCAGCTTACGGGGTGGATATAATTCACCCCTCCACTTT. It specifies CASSLRGGYNSPLHF.

V is TRBV27 and J is TRBJ1-5; D might be TRBD1 (5 bases). The CDR3 sequence is 14 residues long. The V end lost 8 bases, the J end lost 3 bases, and 14 bases lay between the germline ends. In germline, CDR1 is MNHEY, CDR2 SMNVEV (reference sequence). The CDR3 loop reads CASRGGVDNQPQHF. The CDR3 DNA reads as TGTGCCAGCCGGGGAGGGGTCGACAATCAGCCCCAGCATTTT.

The chain couples TRBV30 to TRBJ1-6; D is unresolved. Germline CDR1 is GTSNPN and CDR2 is SVGIG (reference sequence). The CDR3 has 14 amino acids. V shed 4 bases and J shed 0 bases, with 7 bases lying between them. CDR3 coding DNA: TGTGCCTGGACAGCGAGCTCCTATAATTCACCCCTCCACTTT. Translation: CAWTASSYNSPLHF.